This T cell receptor beta chain was sequenced during a study of T cells in Graves' hyperthyroidism and ophthalmopathy. About the study: Upon initial diagnosis and before any treatment, peripheral blood was collected.

RNA transcripts provided the source from which TCR beta CDR3 regions were amplified. First-round RT-PCR with HTBI primers amplified the TCR CDR3 region. One entry per CDR3 protein, called by TCRdb with MiXCR from the multiplex PCR reads. The sample has hundreds of thousands of distinct CDR3 sequences, roughly 15% seen once. The cohort's ophthalmopathy patients, a group with duration under 3 months, had a Clinical Activity Score of at least 3 and a NOSPECS grade of at least 4. Not enrolled were patients with uncontrolled infection, other autoimmune disease, pregnancy or lactation. PBMCs were derived from 9.5 to 10 ml fresh peripheral blood. In this sample, this clonotype turned up many times. Germline CDR1 reads MNHEY; CDR2 reads SVGAGI. Trimming cost V 2 bases and J 6 bases, with 19 bases left between them. CDR3 length equals 17 residues.

The TCR was taken from a woman aged 45-65 years with Graves' ophthalmopathy. Sequenced input: blood. This chain joins TRBV6-5 and TRBJ2-2, with D possibly called TRBD1 or TRBD2 (5 bases each). The CDR3 bases are TGTGCCAGCAGTTACAACGAGGGACGGACGAGAGCCGGGGAGCTGTTTTTT. The encoded protein is CASSYNEGRTRAGELFF.